Each of the 19 T cell receptor beta chains below was sequenced from the same sample in a study of T cell responses to AZD1222 COVID-19 vaccine. Libraries were prepared by immunoSEQ multiplex PCR; TCRdb keeps only in-frame clonotypes and omits some of them. The sample includes 100,000 to 120,000 clones, about 81% of them seen just once. Sequencing was performed on peripheral blood, taken on day 0 of AZD1222 vaccination. These receptors were collected from an adult in good health.

The chain links TRBV13 to TRBJ1-2; 12 nucleotides align to TRBD1. The CDR3 contains 15 residues. The germline CDR1 and CDR2 sequences are PRHDT and FYEKMQ (reference sequence). V was clipped by 2 bases and J by 5 bases; unmatched bases: 3. As DNA, the CDR3 is TGTGCCAGCAGCTTAATGGGACAGGGGGCTTATGGCTACACCTTC. Amino acid sequence: CASSLMGQGAYGYTF.

The chain uses TRBV6-5 and TRBJ2-7; 8 positions agree with TRBD1. The V gene end was trimmed by 6 bases and the J gene end by 4 bases; junction bases not matched to a gene: 11. This CDR3 has 15 residues. Germline CDR1 is MNHEY and CDR2 is SVGAGI. The CDR3 nucleotides read TGTGCCAGCAGCCCGGCGGGGACAGGAGTTTACGAGCAGTACTTC. It specifies CASSPAGTGVYEQYF.

The chain has TRBV6-6 and TRBJ2-2, with TRBD2 matching over 11 bases. J lost 5 bases, V lost 5 bases, and 10 bases had no gene match. The CDR3 totals 17 residues. Germline V CDR1 and CDR2: MNHNY, SVGAGI (reference sequence). CDR3: CASSLTLTSGVTGELFF. CDR3 DNA: TGTGCCAGCAGTCTCACACTGACTAGCGGGGTTACCGGGGAGCTGTTTTTT.

This rearrangement joins TRBV19 to TRBJ1-3, with D hard to call. The CDR3 has 13 residues. Trimming cost V 5 bases and J 4 bases, with 9 bases left between them. Germline CDR1 and CDR2: LNHDA and SQIVND (reference sequence). The CDR3 here is CASSWEVGNTIYF. DNA of the CDR3: TGTGCCAGTAGTTGGGAAGTCGGAAACACCATATATTTT.

The gene calls are TRBV5-4 and TRBJ1-2, with a tentative D call TRBD1 (5 bases). The CDR3 spans 15 residues. V lost 4 bases and J lost 4, with 17 bases in between. Germline CDR1 is SGHNT and CDR2 is YYREEE (reference sequence). CDR3 sequence (DNA): TGTGCCAGCAGCAGGGCTGGAGGGGACGCCTATGGCTACACCTTC. This sequence encodes CASSRAGGDAYGYTF.

This chain joins TRBV9 and TRBJ2-2, with 8 bases fitting TRBD2. J lost 2 bases, V lost 3 bases, and 12 bases had no gene match. Germline V CDR1 and CDR2: SGDLS, YYNGEE. The CDR3 covers 18 residues. CDR3 coding DNA: TGTGCCAGCAGCGCCCTCGGACTAGCCCTAGAAAACACCGGGGAGCTGTTTTTT. As protein: CASSALGLALENTGELFF. Complete variable domain (other parts from reference TRBV9 and TRBJ2-2): DSGVTQTPKHLITATGQRVTLRCSPRSGDLSVYWYQQSLDQGLQFLIQYYNGEERAKGNILERFSAQQFPDLHSELNLSSLELGDSALYFCASSALGLALENTGELFFGEGSRLTVL.

This chain joins TRBV6-4 and TRBJ2-1; D not certain. The ends were cut back, 2 bases at V and 6 bases at J, with 8 bases in the middle. The germline V gene has CDR1 MRHNA and CDR2 SNTAGT. The CDR3 is 13 residues long. The CDR3 is CASSDKERNEQFF. In DNA form, the CDR3 reads TGTGCCAGCAGTGACAAGGAGCGCAATGAGCAGTTCTTC.

This clone was picked up a small number of times. J is TRBJ2-5 and V is TRBV3-1 (or the pseudogene TRBV3-2); D not certain. Trimming left V 1 base short and J 2 bases short, with 5 bases between. This CDR3 contains 13 residues. CDR1 LGHDT and CDR2 YNNKEL come from the germline V gene (reference sequence). The CDR3 sequence: CASSQVGQETQYF. In DNA, the CDR3 is TGTGCCAGCAGCCAAGTGGGGCAAGAGACCCAGTACTTC.

The gene calls are TRBV7-9 and TRBJ2-3; 7 bases are a match to TRBD2. The germline CDR1 and CDR2 sequences are SEHNR and FQNEAQ (reference sequence). The CDR3 spans 15 residues. After removal of 1 base from V and 2 bases from J, the junction contained 3 bases not matched to a gene. CDR3 bases: TGTGCCAGCAGCTTAGAAGCGGGGCTCACAGATACGCAGTATTTT. This gives the protein CASSLEAGLTDTQYF.

The chain joins TRBV7-8 to TRBJ2-1, with 9 nucleotides matching TRBD2. The CDR3 is 15 residues long. Per the germline V gene, CDR1 is SGHVS and CDR2 is FQNEAQ. Trimming took 5 bases from V and 1 from J; bases not matched to a gene: 3. The chain's CDR3 is CASSQAGGSYNEQFF. CDR3 in DNA: TGTGCCAGCAGCCAAGCGGGGGGATCCTACAATGAGCAGTTCTTC.

The chain combines TRBV3-1 (or the pseudogene TRBV3-2) with TRBJ1-1; TRBD1 is a possible D gene (5 bases). This CDR3 contains 17 residues. Germline V gives CDR1 LGHDT, CDR2 YNNKEL (reference sequence). V lost 4 bases, J lost 0 bases, and 18 bases lay in between. The chain's CDR3 is CASSRGVGPMMNTEAFF. In DNA, the CDR3 is TGTGCCAGCAGCCGAGGAGTGGGACCGATGATGAACACTGAAGCTTTCTTT.

V usage is TRBV9 and J usage is TRBJ2-3, with a weak D call TRBD1 (6 bases). The germline V and J ends were trimmed by 3 bases and 8 bases, with 13 bases remaining between them. The CDR3 spans 13 residues. Germline CDR1 and CDR2: SGDLS and YYNGEE. The CDR3 loop reads CASSEGTFGTQYF. The CDR3 DNA follows: TGTGCCAGCAGCGAAGGGACATTTGGTACGCAGTATTTT.

The V and J genes are TRBV5-1 and TRBJ2-2, with D possibly TRBD1 on 6 matching bases. Germline V gives CDR1 SGHRS, CDR2 YFSETQ. Between the trimmed V and J ends, which lost 2 bases and 0 bases, there was a span of 11 bases. There are 16 residues in the CDR3. In DNA form, the CDR3 reads TGCGCCAGCAGCTTCATCAGGGGAGCGAACACCGGGGAGCTGTTTTTT. Protein product: CASSFIRGANTGELFF.

The chain is built from TRBV2 and TRBJ2-1; TRBD2 agrees at 11 bases. CDR3 length: 15 residues. Germline V CDR1 and CDR2: SNHLY, FYNNEI. J was trimmed by 8 bases and V by 5 bases; bases with no gene match: 8. This CDR3 is CASSSSGGAVHEQFF. The DNA for the CDR3 is TGTGCCAGCAGTAGTAGCGGGGGGGCCGTGCATGAGCAGTTCTTC.

This chain connects TRBV5-6 to TRBJ1-2; D is uncertain. From germline, CDR1 is SGHDT and CDR2 YYEEEE. V lost 2 bases to trimming and J lost 4 bases, with 12 bases between them. The CDR3 extends over 14 amino acids. The CDR3 DNA reads TGTGCCAGCAGCTTATCAGGCCCCCTCTATGGCTACACCTTC. Its protein product is CASSLSGPLYGYTF.

This rearrangement joins TRBV5-5 to TRBJ2-7; D remains ambiguous. The CDR3 extends over 14 amino acids. Germline CDR1 SGHKS, CDR2 YYEKEE (reference sequence). V was cut by 4 bases and J by 0 bases, with 11 bases left in between. CDR3 DNA sequence: TGTGCCAGCAGCCCGGACCCCCGCTCCTACGAGCAGTACTTC. Translated: CASSPDPRSYEQYF.

This clone was counted ten times or more. This chain uses TRBV3-1 (or the pseudogene TRBV3-2) with TRBJ2-1, with TRBD1 as a possible D gene (7 bases). The CDR3 spans 15 residues. With 0 bases removed from V and 4 bases from J, the gap between germline ends came to 10 bases. Per the germline V gene, CDR1 is LGHDT and CDR2 is YNNKEL (reference sequence). In DNA form, the CDR3 reads TGTGCCAGCAGCCAAGATGCAGGGGGGTACAATGAGCAGTTCTTC. As protein: CASSQDAGGYNEQFF.

CDR3 DNA: TGTGCCAGCAGCTGGACAGGGGCGAACACCGGGGAGCTGTTTTTT. Protein: CASSWTGANTGELFF. The chain joins TRBV7-2 to TRBJ2-2, with 9 bases aligning to TRBD1. This CDR3 is built from 15 residues. Germline V CDR1 and CDR2: SGHTA, FQGNSA. The V and J ends lost 4 bases and 0 bases, in that order; junction bases with no gene match: 0. Complete variable domain (other parts from reference TRBV7-2 and TRBJ2-2): GAGVSQSPSNKVTEKGKDVELRCDPISGHTALYWYRQSLGQGLEFLIYFQGNSAPDKSGLPSDRFSAERTGGSVSTLTIQRTQQEDSAVYLCASSWTGANTGELFFGEGSRLTVL.

This clone was picked up one time. The genes are TRBV6-5 and TRBJ2-1; D unresolved. V was clipped by 2 bases and J by 7 bases, with 12 bases between them. This CDR3 region has 14 residues. Germline V gene sequence: CDR1 MNHEY, CDR2 SVGAGI. The CDR3 DNA reads as TGTGCCAGCAGTTACGTTCCCCTGGGGAATGAGCAGTTCTTC. Its translation: CASSYVPLGNEQFF.